The clone carrying this TCR beta chain was detected once. Its matching antigen is unknown. This entry is derived from a study of shared clonotypes between healthy human individuals. The study's findings and limits: Against clonotypes common to all four donors, non-shared ones had lower generation probabilities.

The protocol was immunoSEQ multiplex PCR, while the TCRdb copy is restricted to in-frame clones and leaves out a portion. Here the sample spans approximately 600,000 clones, 85% to 95% being singletons. CD8 cells regarded as naive lacked CD45RO, were positively chosen for CCR7, and omitted terminally differentiated effector memory CD45RA+ cells. Healthy HIV-negative adults without recent acute infections or vaccinations served as donors. The CDR3 loop spans 13 amino acids. V lost 6 bases and J lost 4, with 10 bases in between. Germline CDR1 reads MGHDK; CDR2 reads SYGVNS. The chain couples TRBV25-1 to TRBJ2-1, with D perhaps assigned TRBD1 or TRBD2 (5 bases each). The sequence derives from a woman in her 30s in good health. Source material: naive CD8+ T cells sorted from blood. CDR3 coding DNA: TGTGCCAGCAGCGGGACGGATTACAATGAGCAGTTCTTC. Amino acids: CASSGTDYNEQFF.